Following are 28 T cell receptor beta chains from one sample sequenced in a study of breast tumors, draining lymph nodes, adjacent tissues. Samples came from axillary lymph nodes draining the breast cancer. TCRdb fed the multiplex PCR reads into MiXCR, producing one record per CDR3 protein. This table has fewer than 200,000 distinct CDR3 sequences, around a third appearing once. Sequencing input: axillary lymph node tissue. All receptors come from a female donor with breast cancer. Some clones in this sample may be carry-over from other donors' samples.

This rearrangement joins TRBV12-3 or TRBV12-4 to TRBJ1-5; 7 nucleotides line up with TRBD1. Trimming cost V 6 bases and J 4 bases; bases outside gene matches: 6. There are 14 residues in the CDR3. Written as DNA, the CDR3 is TGTGCCAGCAGAGCGGGACAGCCTAATCAGCCCCAGCATTTT. This encodes CASRAGQPNQPQHF.

CDR3 bases: TGTGCCAGCAACGCAGGACAGGGGAATGAGCAGTTCTTC. Translating it yields CASNAGQGNEQFF. The chain recombines TRBV7-9 with TRBJ2-1; 9 nucleotides align to TRBD1. V lost 7 bases and J lost 7; bases outside the gene matches: 5. The CDR3 is made up of 13 amino acids. Germline-derived CDR1 and CDR2 are SEHNR and FQNEAQ (reference sequence). The variable domain in full, with the rest retrieved from reference TRBV7-9 and TRBJ2-1, is DTGVSQNPRHKITKRGQNVTFRCDPISEHNRLYWYRQTLGQGPEFLTYFQNEAQLEKSRLLSDRFSAERPKGSFSTLEIQRTEQGDSAMYLCASNAGQGNEQFFGPGTRLTVL.

The chain links TRBV7-2 to TRBJ2-1; TRBD2 matches at 9 bases. Germline loops: CDR1 SGHTA, CDR2 FQGNSA. CDR3 size: 15 residues. The CDR3, as DNA: TGTGCTAGACCCCGGGCTAGCGGGGCCTACAATGAGCAGTTCTTC. Residues: CARPRASGAYNEQFF. The full variable domain, completed using reference TRBV7-2 and TRBJ2-1, is GAGVSQSPSNKVTEKGKDVELRCDPISGHTALYWYRQSLGQGLEFLIYFQGNSAPDKSGLPSDRFSAERTGGSVSTLTIQRTQQEDSAVYLCARPRASGAYNEQFFGPGTRLTVL.

This clonotype was observed many times. The rearrangement uses TRBV7-2 and TRBJ2-6; D gene unclear. In germline, CDR1 is SGHTA, CDR2 FQGNSA. The CDR3 has 15 residues. V lost 6 bases and J 2 bases, leaving 11 bases between the germline ends. CDR3 in amino acids: CASSREKTGANVLTF. The CDR3 bases are TGTGCCAGCAGTCGCGAAAAGACTGGGGCCAACGTCCTGACTTTC. The variable domain in full, completed from reference TRBV7-2 and TRBJ2-6, reads GAGVSQSPSNKVTEKGKDVELRCDPISGHTALYWYRQSLGQGLEFLIYFQGNSAPDKSGLPSDRFSAERTGGSVSTLTIQRTQQEDSAVYLCASSREKTGANVLTFGAGSRLTVL.

This clonotype was observed many times. V usage is TRBV29-1 and J usage is TRBJ2-1; TRBD2 matches 7 bases. The germline CDR1 and CDR2 sequences are SQVTM and ANQGSEA. The CDR3 covers 13 residues. The CDR3 nucleotides read TGCGGCGCCCCATTGCGGGAGCTGAGTGAGCAGTTCTTC. Its translation is CGAPLRELSEQFF.

This clonotype was counted at least ten times. This rearrangement joins TRBV12-3 or TRBV12-4 to TRBJ2-1; a possible D gene is TRBD1 (6 bases). V was cut by 6 bases and J by 6 bases, with 12 bases left in between. The CDR3 consists of 13 residues. The CDR3 DNA reads TGTGCCAGCAGCCGAGGACAGACCAATGAGCAGTTCTTC. Translated, it gives CASSRGQTNEQFF.

This clonotype was seen at least ten times. This chain uses TRBV4-2 with TRBJ2-5, with a tentative D call TRBD1 (5 bases). V was pared by 4 bases and J by 2 bases, with 11 bases between. CDR3 length equals 14 residues. Looked up from germline, CDR1 is LGHNA and CDR2 is YNFKEQ. This CDR3 is CASSLGDRQETQYF. CDR3 DNA: TGTGCCAGCAGCCTAGGCGACAGACAAGAGACCCAGTACTTC.

A word on this clonotype: This could be a read error, since a much larger clone is one nucleotide away. The V gene is TRBV5-1, the J gene TRBJ2-7; TRBD1 agrees at 9 bases. The germline gives CDR1 SGHRS, CDR2 YFSETQ. This CDR3 contains 16 residues. The CDR3 nucleotides are TGCGCCAGCGGCTTGTGGTCGGACAGGGGCCTGCGGGAGCAGTACTTC. It is translated as CASGLWSDRGLREQYF.

This clonotype came up many times. The CDR3 region has the DNA TGTGCCATCAGTGAGTCGACGGGGGCTAGCGGGGGAGAGACCCAGTACTTC. Translating gives CAISESTGASGGETQYF. The rearrangement joins TRBV10-3 to TRBJ2-5; TRBD2 agrees at 10 bases. V lost 0 bases to trimming and J lost 4 bases; unmatched junction nucleotides: 8. Looked up from germline, CDR1 is ENHRY and CDR2 is SYGVKD. This CDR3 has 17 amino acids.

This clonotype was picked up many times. V is TRBV12-3 or TRBV12-4 and J is TRBJ2-2, with D possibly matching TRBD2 (6 bases). Deletions cut 0 bases from V and 6 bases from J, with 11 bases between. CDR3 length: 15 amino acids. For the CDR3, the DNA is TGTGCCAGCAGTTTAGCAGGCGGGGTCGCCGGGGAGCTGTTTTTT. Its translation: CASSLAGGVAGELFF.

This chain connects TRBV7-9 to TRBJ2-1; 8 positions match TRBD2. Germline V gives CDR1 SEHNR, CDR2 FQNEAQ (reference sequence). Losses at the gene ends were 11 bases for V and 4 bases for J; bases not matched to a gene: 7. The CDR3 runs 13 residues. CDR3 residues: CASEGGRYNEQFF. CDR3 nucleotide sequence: TGTGCCTCTGAGGGCGGGAGGTACAATGAGCAGTTCTTC.

The chain couples TRBV28 to TRBJ2-2; 7 bases are a match to TRBD2. V lost 1 base to trimming and J lost 9 bases; unmatched junction nucleotides: 11. The germline CDR1 and CDR2 sequences are MDHEN and SYDVKM. CDR3 length equals 16 residues. CDR3 DNA: TGTGCCAGCAGTTTATACACTCAGCGGGGTGGCAGGGAGCTGTTTTTT. This translates into CASSLYTQRGGRELFF.

This clonotype has a handful of counts. The rearrangement joins TRBV18 to TRBJ2-4; D not resolved. CDR1 and CDR2 (germline): KGHSH, LQKENI. The CDR3 is made up of 15 amino acids. Between the trimmed V and J ends, which lost 1 base and 0 bases, there was a span of 7 bases. DNA of the CDR3: TGTGCCAGCTCACCACGGGTGCCAGCCAAAAACATTCAGTACTTC. Translated: CASSPRVPAKNIQYF.

Ten or more counts support this clonotype. The CDR3 DNA sequence: TGTGCCAGCAGCTTAGCGTGGGGAACGGATCAGCCCCAGCATTTT. This translates into CASSLAWGTDQPQHF. The V gene is TRBV7-2, the J gene TRBJ1-5, with D unresolved. The CDR3 extends over 15 amino acids. Germline lookup yields CDR1 SGHTA and CDR2 FQGNSA. Trimming pared 0 bases from V and 5 bases from J, leaving 11 bases between.

Comments on this clonotype: The missing conserved phenylalanine or tryptophan at the end of this CDR3 makes a read error likely. The chain links TRBV7-2 to TRBJ2-7, with D uncertain. The ends were cut back, 3 bases at V and 2 bases at J, with 11 bases in the middle. The CDR3 contains 14 residues. Germline assignment: CDR1 SGHTA and CDR2 FQGNSA. This CDR3 reads CASSFFSGTYEQYL. Here the CDR3 DNA reads TGTGCCAGCAGCTTCTTCTCAGGTACCTACGAGCAGTACCTC.

This clonotype was recorded a few times. The gene calls are TRBV4-3 and TRBJ1-6; 9 bases fit TRBD1. The CDR3 totals 15 residues. Germline V gene data show CDR1 as LGHNA and CDR2 as YSLEER. With V trimmed by 4 bases and J by 8 bases, 6 bases remained unmatched. CDR3 sequence reads: CASSPGTGPDSPLHF. DNA for the CDR3: TGCGCCAGCAGCCCAGGGACAGGGCCGGATTCACCCCTCCACTTT.

This clonotype was seen ten or more times. The chain couples TRBV11-2 to TRBJ2-3; D is unclear. CDR3 length: 13 residues. V shed 3 bases and J shed 2 bases, with 6 bases lying between them. Germline V gene lookup returns CDR1 SGHAT and CDR2 FQNNGV. CDR3 sequence reads: CASSLYNTDTQYF. CDR3 nucleotides: TGTGCCAGCAGCTTGTATAACACAGATACGCAGTATTTT.

In this sample, this clonotype turned up many times. This chain links TRBV7-2 with TRBJ2-1; 10 positions agree with TRBD2. The CDR3 spans 18 residues. J was trimmed by 3 bases and V by 5 bases; bases with no gene match: 13. From germline, CDR1 is SGHTA and CDR2 FQGNSA. The CDR3 region has the DNA TGTGCCAGCAGCGGCAGACTAGCGGGTCGAGTGAGCTACAATGAGCAGTTCTTC. The encoded protein is CASSGRLAGRVSYNEQFF.

In this sample, this clonotype turned up many times. The V gene is TRBV6-5, the J gene TRBJ2-1; TRBD1 might be the D (5 bases). CDR3 size: 15 residues. The germline V and J ends were trimmed by 0 bases and 10 bases, with 16 bases remaining between them. Germline-derived CDR1 and CDR2 are MNHEY and SVGAGI. For the CDR3, the DNA is TGTGCCAGCAGTTACTCGGGCAGGGTAAATCCCGAGCAGTTCTTC. Translated: CASSYSGRVNPEQFF.

In regard to this clonotype: Possible read error: a much larger clone is one base away. The genes are TRBV11-1 and TRBJ2-3; D possibly corresponds to TRBD1 (6 bases). CDR3 length: 15 residues. Trimming removed 2 bases from V and 3 bases from J, with 12 bases in between. Germline V lookup: CDR1 SGHAT, CDR2 FQDESV (reference sequence). As DNA, the CDR3 is TGTGCCAGCAGCTTAAACAACGGGACAACAGATACGCAGTATTTT. Amino acid sequence: CASSLNNGTTDTQYF.

About this clonotype: The germline gene is not matched at one end of the junction; a read error may be the cause. The chain uses TRBV13 and TRBJ2-7; D is undetermined. Germline-derived CDR1 and CDR2 are PRHDT and FYEKMQ (reference sequence). This CDR3 region has 15 residues. DNA for the CDR3: TGTGCCAGCAGTTCAACGTCGGAGAGCTCCTACGACCAGTACTTC. Protein product: CASSSTSESSYDQYF.

As concerns this clonotype: Sequence at one end of the junction differs from germline and may be a read error. This chain links TRBV5-6 with TRBJ1-5, with D perhaps matching TRBD1 (6 bases). The germline V gene has CDR1 SGHDT and CDR2 YYEEEE. This CDR3 comprises 14 residues. The CDR3 DNA reads TGTGCCAGCAGCGCCGGACAGAATTACCAGCCCCGGCATTTT. The encoded protein is CASSAGQNYQPRHF.

This clonotype was seen at least ten times. The chain uses TRBV19 and TRBJ1-6, with D unclear. Deletions cut 5 bases from V and 8 bases from J, with 10 bases between. Germline-derived CDR1 and CDR2 are LNHDA and SQIVND (reference sequence). The CDR3 covers 13 residues. The CDR3 here is CASSLELYSPLHF. The CDR3 DNA reads TGTGCCAGTAGTCTCGAATTGTATTCACCCCTCCACTTT.

Concerning this clonotype: Germline and junction disagree at one end, which may indicate a read error. This chain joins TRBV15 and TRBJ2-3; TRBD2 matches 8 bases. The CDR3 is made up of 20 amino acids. Germline V lookup: CDR1 LNHNV, CDR2 YYDKDF (reference sequence). The DNA for the CDR3 is TGTACCACCAGGTCCCGAACGGAGACTAGCGCCCGTCGCGGCACAGATACGCAGTATTTT. Its protein product is CTTRSRTETSARRGTDTQYF.

This chain links TRBV6-2 or TRBV6-3 with TRBJ2-2; D gene unclear. Trimming left V 0 bases short and J 8 bases short, with 7 bases between. The CDR3 has 13 residues. CDR1 is MNHEY and CDR2 is SVGEGT in the germline V gene. The CDR3 coding sequence is TGTGCCAGCAGTTACTCTTGGGGAGGGGAGCTGTTTTTT. Residues: CASSYSWGGELFF.

This clonotype has a count of ten or more. The chain carries TRBV30 and TRBJ1-4; D gene ambiguous. Germline V gene data show CDR1 as GTSNPN and CDR2 as SVGIG (reference sequence). V lost 4 bases, J lost 0 bases, and 6 bases lay in between. The CDR3 length is 13 residues. CDR3 DNA: TGTGCCTGGACTTTTGCAACTAATGAAAAACTGTTTTTT. Translating gives CAWTFATNEKLFF. Complete variable domain (other parts from reference TRBV30 and TRBJ1-4): SQTIHQWPATLVQPVGSPLSLECTVEGTSNPNLYWYRQAAGRGLQLLFYSVGIGQISSEVPQNLSASRPQDRQFILSSKKLLLSDSGFYLCAWTFATNEKLFFGSGTQLSVL.

This clonotype was found once. This sequence joins TRBV5-4 and TRBJ1-1; 8 bases are a match to TRBD1. Looked up from germline, CDR1 is SGHNT and CDR2 is YYREEE (reference sequence). Trimming at V came to 4 bases and at J to 10 bases, leaving 6 bases not matched to a gene. The CDR3 totals 12 residues. The CDR3 loop reads CASSIGQGSAFF. CDR3 sequence (DNA): TGTGCCAGCAGCATAGGACAGGGTTCAGCTTTCTTT.

This clonotype was detected a few times. This may stem from a read error, because a much larger clone lies one nucleotide away. The chain couples TRBV20-1 to TRBJ1-4; D possibly corresponds to TRBD1 (5 bases). The germline V gene has CDR1 DFQATT and CDR2 SNEGSKA (reference sequence). CDR3 length equals 13 residues. The CDR3 loop is CSARVRDNETLFF. The CDR3 DNA reads as TGCAGTGCTAGGGTCAGGGATAATGAAACACTGTTTTTT.